This T cell receptor beta chain originates from a study of T cell responses to AZD1222 COVID-19 vaccine (dated by TCRdb to 2020 to 2023). Broadly, across the study: AZD1222 recipients with second doses at about 4 weeks or about 12 weeks were pooled, because spike-specific TCR depth and breadth did not differ between schedules. TCR sequencing covered more than 230 trial participants: 200 to 220 given two doses of AZD1222 and 26 given two doses of MenACWY control vaccine. Enrollment into the trials was organized by age into subgroups of 18-55, 56-69 and 70-plus years, and those subgroups contained approximately 160, 26 and 62 TCR-sequenced participants, respectively. General study outcomes and caveats: Only five or six AZD1222 recipients were SARS-CoV-2 seropositive at baseline, limiting conclusions about previously exposed vaccinees. No day 14 peak-response samples were available, so repertoires were characterized only after the peak T cell response. Spike-specific TCR breadth and depth rose significantly after two AZD1222 doses compared with day 0 and with MenACWY recipients. CD4 TCRs associated with the vaccine covered the entire spike protein, and the dominant responses were in regions 160-218 and 743-854. Most participants were white British and females outnumbered males, and the authors suggested that clonal diversity may have been underestimated. Reportedly, almost half of the unique spike-specific TCRs recognized epitopes lying outside the regions that are mutated in the B.1.351 and B.1.1.7 variants. In the small 56-69-year group, the increase in depth fell short of significance, most likely because of low power.

The CDR3 regions of human TCRbeta chains were subjected to immunosequencing. The study's own analysis went as follows. TCRs in the repertoires were compared against a reference library of SARS-CoV-2-specific TCRs that had been generated with the MIRA antigen-specificity platform. Breadth was defined as the fraction of unique TCRs that were SARS-CoV-2-associated. Depth was defined as the fraction of total T cells that were SARS-CoV-2-associated. Each spike-specific TCR was assigned to its reactive spike region and to a CD4 or CD8 class using the MIRA data. Log10-transformed breadth and depth values were compared by one-way ANOVA with Sidak's multiple comparisons tests. The source is immuneACCESS, and TCRdb retained only in-frame sequences with V and J called. Part of the clones is not carried over; for the studies checked, unresolved V genes explain less than half of this, and the remainder is unexplained. Clonal size and the V and J genes are those of that table, whereas D and trimming came from the DNA. The sample data list some 150,000 clones, and around 89% of these were observed just once. The ten largest clones take up around 3.2% of the sample.

V and J are trimmed by 7 bases and 3 bases, and the gene matches miss 8 bases of the junction. The germline V gene provides CDR1 MNHEY and CDR2 SVGAGI. CDR3 length: 15 amino acids, cysteine to phenylalanine. Here the CDR3 DNA is all that survives: 45 bases in frame from base 1. On this clone itself: It has no known antigen specificity. Per-base quality was not reported, and no clone a single base away is much larger than it.

This specimen's time point label, per the study, means: baseline before first vaccination. Vaccinee samples came from UK trials COV001 and COV002, including a single-blind randomized controlled phase 2/3 trial of AZD1222 (ChAdOx1 nCoV-19) in healthy adults. Trial participant PBMC samples were collected at day 0 and day 28 after the second dose for TCRbeta chain sequencing. Sequenced material: peripheral blood, taken on day 0 of AZD1222 vaccination. This chain is built from TRBV6-5 and TRBJ1-5, and 8 junction bases match TRBD1. The receptor comes from an adult in good health. The nucleotides are TGTGCCAGCACTTGGGGACAGGCCTCCAATCAGCCCCAGCATTTT. Translation gives CASTWGQASNQPQHF.